This TCR beta chain came from a study of blood T cells in healthy people across ages (dated by TCRdb to 2015 to 2017). In terms of the full investigation: In model experiments, template switching captured roughly one uniquely barcoded TCR beta cDNA molecule for every two T cells. Two additional independent replicas of 1 million unique cDNA reads from the same blood draw were analyzed for two donors (one aged 18 to 29 and one aged 80 or older). To track age-related changes in TCR beta repertoire diversity, the study relied on deep sequencing normalized with unique cDNA molecular identifiers. Donors of different ages were randomly distributed across sequencing lanes to avoid experimental bias. Four age groups were formed from the donors: young (average approximately 16 years), middle-aged (roughly 38), aged (more than 55) and long-lived (82).

As concerns this clonotype: What this receptor recognizes is not known. Per-base qualities were not stored, and no clone one base away is much larger.

Library preparation employed 5' RACE. For sequencing, an Illumina HiSeq 2500 was employed. The second PCR ran for roughly 7 to 11 cycles and used a J-beta primer mix along with a sample-barcoded 5' primer. A unique molecular identifier was introduced onto each TCR beta cDNA molecule by a template-switch 5' adaptor carrying 12 random nucleotides. Each sample yielded at least 2.5 million CDR3-containing paired-end reads. The Mint cDNA synthesis kit, primed by a TRBC-specific oligonucleotide, was used to synthesize first-strand cDNA from all RNA. Following uracil-DNA glycosylase treatment, all cDNA underwent a first 18-cycle PCR with the universal primers M1SS and BC2_uni_R. Per the source publication's procedure: Each sample was normalized by randomly selecting 1 million high-quality reads, each carrying a distinct molecular identifier. Instead of being binned into consensus sequences, reads that shared molecular identifiers were thrown out. MiTCR, run with a Q25 quality threshold and the strictest error-elimination algorithm, handled CDR3 identification, clonotype clustering and error correction. A nonparametric unseen species model with Euler transformation was used to estimate lower-bound total TCR beta diversity. The raw public data were reprocessed by TCRdb itself: fastp quality trimming at Q25, MiXCR clonotype calling, in-frame beta chains only. Identical CDR3 protein sequences are pooled into one entry, listed with their most common genes and DNA. TCRdb, not the authors, supplied the V and J calls. The sample records 780,000 or so distinct CDR3 sequences, just over 55% of which are singletons. The ten largest clones take up about 26% of the sample.

The donors were about 40 Caucasian individuals from Russia, aged roughly 6 to 100 years, who were systemically healthy. Each donor gave 8.5 to 10 milliliters of peripheral blood, collected into EDTA-treated Vacutainer tubes. Ficoll-Paque density-gradient centrifugation was used to isolate PBMCs, with at least 6 million obtained per sample. Trizol reagent was used to extract total RNA from PBMCs, with at least 5.5 micrograms per sample. The percentages of naive CD45RAhigh/CD27high T cells were determined by flow cytometry on a PBMC aliquot from every donor. What the authors observed across the whole study: The percentage of naive T cells measured by flow cytometry correlated strongly with observed TCR beta diversity. Compared with the aged group, the long-lived group had more naive CD4+ T cells, fewer expanded clones and increased TCR diversity, a pattern suggesting age selection. Estimates of total diversity from one million sequenced T cells were regarded as lower bounds and underestimates. As age increased, observed TCR beta diversity per million T cells dropped in a roughly linear way, and a significant reduction was already evident by age roughly 40. The CMV infection status of donors was not known, potentially confounding age-related changes in expanded clonotypes. Because profiling used bulk unsorted PBMCs, naive and antigen-experienced compartments could not be compared conclusively.

The junction shows trimming of 6 bases on V and 11 bases on J, and the gene matches do not reach 4 bases of it. The germline V gene (reference sequence) provides CDR1 MNHNY and CDR2 SVGAGI. The cysteine opens and the phenylalanine closes a CDR3 of 11 amino acids. The sequence is cut down to CDR3 DNA, 33 bases in frame from base 1. The specimen sequenced was blood. Here the chain combines TRBV6-6 and TRBJ1-5; TRBD1 aligns with 7 central bases. This TCR derives from a middle-aged man in good health. The DNA is as follows: TGTGCCAGCAGCCAAGACAGGGCCCAGCATTTT. Its amino acids are CASSQDRAQHF.